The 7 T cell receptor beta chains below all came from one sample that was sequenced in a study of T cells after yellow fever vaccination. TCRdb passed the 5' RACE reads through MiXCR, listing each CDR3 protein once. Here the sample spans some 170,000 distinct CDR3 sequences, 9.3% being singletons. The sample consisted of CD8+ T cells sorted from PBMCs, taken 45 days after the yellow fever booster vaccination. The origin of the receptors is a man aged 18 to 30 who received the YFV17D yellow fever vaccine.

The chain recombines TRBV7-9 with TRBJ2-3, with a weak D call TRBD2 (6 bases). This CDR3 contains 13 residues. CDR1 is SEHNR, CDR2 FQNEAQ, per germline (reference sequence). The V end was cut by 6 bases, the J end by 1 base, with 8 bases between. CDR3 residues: CASRSGGTDTQYF. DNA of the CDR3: TGTGCCAGCAGGTCGGGAGGCACAGATACGCAGTATTTT.

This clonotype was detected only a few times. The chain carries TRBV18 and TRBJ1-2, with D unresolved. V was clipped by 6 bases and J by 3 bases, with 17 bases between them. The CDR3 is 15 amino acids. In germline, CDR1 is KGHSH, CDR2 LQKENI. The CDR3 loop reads CASSPSVFTDYGYTF. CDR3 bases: TGTGCCAGCTCGCCGTCTGTTTTTACAGACTATGGCTACACCTTC.

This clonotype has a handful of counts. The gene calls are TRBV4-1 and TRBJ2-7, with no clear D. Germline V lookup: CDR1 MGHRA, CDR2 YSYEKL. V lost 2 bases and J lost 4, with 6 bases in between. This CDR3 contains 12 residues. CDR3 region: CASSQPTYEQYF. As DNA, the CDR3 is TGCGCCAGCAGCCAACCGACATACGAGCAGTACTTC.

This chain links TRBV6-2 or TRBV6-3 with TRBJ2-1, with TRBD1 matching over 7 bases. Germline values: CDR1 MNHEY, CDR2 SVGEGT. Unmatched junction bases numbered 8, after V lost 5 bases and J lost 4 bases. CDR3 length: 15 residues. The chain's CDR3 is CASSDLDRIYNEQFF. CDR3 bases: TGTGCCAGCAGTGATTTGGACAGGATTTACAATGAGCAGTTCTTC.

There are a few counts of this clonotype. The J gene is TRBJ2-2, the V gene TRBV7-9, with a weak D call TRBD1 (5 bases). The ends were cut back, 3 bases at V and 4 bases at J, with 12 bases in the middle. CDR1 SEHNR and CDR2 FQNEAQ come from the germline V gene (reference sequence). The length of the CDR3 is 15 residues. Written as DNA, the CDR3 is TGTGCCAGCAGCTTCGAACAGGCATTCACCGGGGAGCTGTTTTTT. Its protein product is CASSFEQAFTGELFF.

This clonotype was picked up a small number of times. CDR3 sequence: CASSPGLAGGIQETQYF. CDR3 nucleotides: TGTGCCAGCAGCCCGGGACTAGCGGGGGGAATACAAGAGACCCAGTACTTC. J is TRBJ2-5 and V is TRBV11-3, with TRBD2 matching over 15 bases. The germline CDR1 and CDR2 sequences are SGHNT and YENEEA. The J segment lost 2 bases and the V segment lost 5 bases, leaving 6 bases of the junction unmatched. This CDR3 contains 17 residues. The complete variable domain, with remaining parts taken from reference TRBV11-3 and TRBJ2-5, reads EAGVVQSPRYKIIEKKQPVAFWCNPISGHNTLYWYLQNLGQGPELLIRYENEEAVDDSQLPKDRFSAERLKGVDSTLKIQPAELGDSAVYLCASSPGLAGGIQETQYFGPGTRLLVL.

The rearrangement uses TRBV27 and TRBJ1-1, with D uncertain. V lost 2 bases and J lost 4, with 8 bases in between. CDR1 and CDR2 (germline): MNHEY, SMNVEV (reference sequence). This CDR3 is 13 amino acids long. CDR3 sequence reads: CASSLAVGTEAFF. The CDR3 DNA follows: TGTGCCAGCAGTTTAGCGGTGGGCACTGAAGCTTTCTTT.